This T cell receptor beta chain stems from a study of CXCR3-negative and CXCR3-positive naive CD8 T cells. The study made its TRB cDNA libraries by 5' RACE, adding UMI labels. For each CDR3 protein, TCRdb gives one entry from its re-call of the 5' RACE reads, without DNA. The sample holds approximately 8,700 distinct CDR3 sequences. This CDR3 is built from 16 residues. Germline CDR1 reads SQVTM; CDR2 reads ANQGSEA. The chain recombines TRBV29-1 with TRBJ2-2; the D gene TCRdb calls, TRBD1, cannot be checked with no DNA. This sequence originates from a human donor in good health. Some clones in this sample may be carry-over from other donors' samples. Sequenced sample: naive CXCR3- CD8+ T cells from blood. Specified subset: CD45RO-CCR7+CD27+CD95- naive CD8+ T cells lacking CXCR3 (TNR3-). The CDR3 spells CSAQGTTGMNTGELFF.